The 17 T cell receptor beta chains listed next were all sequenced from one sample in a study of T cell repertoires in cytomegalovirus infection. From the reads, TCRdb called clonotypes with MiXCR, one entry per CDR3 protein. The repertoire holds about 52,000 distinct CDR3 sequences, 15% to 20% seen once, with 80% in the top ten. No antigen has been identified for these receptors. This specimen consisted of CD8+ T cells from cultured PBMCs, obtained from culture after CMV antigen stimulation. Receptors were obtained from a human donor in good health (CMV status not recorded). Some clones in this sample may be carry-over from other donors' samples.

The genes are TRBV6-2 or TRBV6-3 and TRBJ1-1, with 7 bases that match TRBD1. There are 13 residues in the CDR3. V lost 7 bases and J lost 4; bases outside the gene matches: 6. The germline gives CDR1 MNHEY, CDR2 SVGEGT. CDR3 residues: CASNQGGSTEAFF. CDR3 nucleotides: TGTGCCAGCAACCAGGGGGGCAGCACTGAAGCTTTCTTT.

This chain uses TRBV13 with TRBJ2-5; D gene unclear. The CDR3 totals 16 residues. Looked up from germline, CDR1 is PRHDT and CDR2 is FYEKMQ (reference sequence). V was cut by 0 bases and J by 2 bases, with 13 bases left in between. The CDR3 DNA is TGTGCCAGCAGCTTAGGCCTGGCTCAAGGACAAGAGACCCAGTACTTC. Residues: CASSLGLAQGQETQYF. Based on the CDR3 plus reference TRBV13 and TRBJ2-5, the full variable domain is AAGVIQSPRHLIKEKRETATLKCYPIPRHDTVYWYQQGPGQDPQFLISFYEKMQSDKGSIPDRFSAQQFSDYHSELNMSSLELGDSALYFCASSLGLAQGQETQYFGPGTRLLVL.

The gene calls are TRBV28 and TRBJ2-1; D may be TRBD1 (6 bases). This CDR3 has 16 amino acids. CDR1 is MDHEN and CDR2 is SYDVKM in the germline V gene. The ends were cut back, 5 bases at V and 5 bases at J, with 19 bases in the middle. This CDR3 reads CASSQPPGVKHNEQFF. DNA for the CDR3: TGTGCCAGCAGTCAACCCCCAGGGGTTAAGCACAATGAGCAGTTCTTC.

V is TRBV25-1 and J is TRBJ2-7; 8 bases map to TRBD1. V dropped 4 bases and J dropped 0; count of bases not matched to a gene: 14. This CDR3 contains 18 residues. Germline-derived CDR1 and CDR2 are MGHDK and SYGVNS. CDR3 sequence (DNA): TGTGCCAGCAGTGCCTCGGACAGGGTACGGACGGGCTCCTACGAGCAGTACTTC. Its protein is CASSASDRVRTGSYEQYF.

This clonotype was observed a few times. V and J are TRBV7-6 and TRBJ2-1, with 7 bases that match TRBD2. Germline V CDR1 and CDR2: SGHVS, FNYEAQ. V dropped 5 bases and J dropped 6; count of bases not matched to a gene: 4. The CDR3 has 13 amino acids. CDR3 region: CASSTSSGNEQFF. For the CDR3, the DNA is TGTGCCAGCAGCACCTCTAGCGGCAATGAGCAGTTCTTC.

This clonotype has a handful of counts. The V and J genes are TRBV12-3 or TRBV12-4 and TRBJ1-2; D not resolved. V lost 5 bases and J lost 4, with 14 bases in between. This CDR3 has 14 amino acids. CDR3 residues: CASSLRNGPYGYTF. The CDR3, as DNA: TGTGCCAGCAGTCTTCGGAACGGGCCCTATGGCTACACCTTC.

This clonotype occurred a few times. The gene calls are TRBV28 and TRBJ1-3; maybe TRBD1 (6 bases). Trimming took off 5 bases at V and 0 bases at J, with 23 bases between the two ends. CDR1 is MDHEN, CDR2 SYDVKM, per germline. This CDR3 spans 19 amino acids. Here the CDR3 DNA reads TGTGCCAGCAGTCCGGCCCTTCTCAGGGGCCAGCTCTCTGGAAACACCATATATTTT. Translation gives CASSPALLRGQLSGNTIYF. The full variable domain, its missing parts supplied by reference TRBV28 and TRBJ1-3, is DVKVTQSSRYLVKRTGEKVFLECVQDMDHENMFWYRQDPGLGLRLIYFSYDVKMKEKGDIPEGYSVSREKKERFSLILESASTNQTSMYLCASSPALLRGQLSGNTIYFGEGSWLTVV.

Ten or more counts support this clonotype. The genes are TRBV7-8 and TRBJ2-2; 10 bases are a match to TRBD2. Germline CDR1 and CDR2: SGHVS and FQNEAQ. This CDR3 is built from 15 residues. V dropped 3 bases and J dropped 3; count of bases not matched to a gene: 1. The CDR3 spells CASSLLAGDTGELFF. Written as DNA, the CDR3 is TGTGCCAGCAGCTTGCTAGCGGGGGACACCGGGGAGCTGTTTTTT.

This chain joins TRBV4-1 and TRBJ2-5; D call uncertain. This CDR3 region has 12 residues. V lost 0 bases, J lost 2 bases, and 1 base lay in between. Looked up from germline, CDR1 is MGHRA and CDR2 is YSYEKL. The CDR3 region is CASSQDQETQYF. Written as DNA, the CDR3 is TGCGCCAGCAGCCAAGATCAAGAGACCCAGTACTTC.

This clonotype has only a few counts. This chain links TRBV27 with TRBJ2-1, with no clear D. The CDR3 totals 13 residues. Germline CDR1 MNHEY, CDR2 SMNVEV (reference sequence). V gave up 4 bases and J gave up 5 bases, with 9 bases separating them. CDR3 sequence reads: CASSSTRDNEQFF. CDR3 sequence (DNA): TGTGCCAGCAGTTCAACAAGAGACAATGAGCAGTTCTTC.

J is TRBJ1-6 and V is TRBV27; perhaps TRBD1 as D (5 bases). CDR1 is MNHEY and CDR2 is SMNVEV in the germline V gene (reference sequence). The CDR3 length is 17 residues. Between the trimmed V and J ends, which lost 7 bases and 0 bases, there was a span of 16 bases. The DNA for the CDR3 is TGTGCCAGCACCCCCAGCGCAGGGTTCTCCTATAATTCACCCCTCCACTTT. Translating gives CASTPSAGFSYNSPLHF.

The chain carries TRBV11-2 and TRBJ2-7; D not certain. The CDR3 totals 13 residues. V lost 2 bases and J 3 bases, leaving 8 bases between the germline ends. Germline CDR1 and CDR2: SGHAT and FQNNGV. The CDR3 protein is CASSLRNFYEQYF. CDR3 bases: TGTGCCAGCAGCTTAAGAAATTTCTACGAGCAGTACTTC.

This clonotype was detected only a few times. The chain joins TRBV7-2 to TRBJ2-2, with 7 bases fitting TRBD2. V lost 5 bases and J lost 4; bases outside the gene matches: 10. The length of the CDR3 is 16 residues. Germline CDR1 SGHTA, CDR2 FQGNSA. The DNA of the CDR3 is TGTGCCAGCAGCCGATCTCAGCGGGGTCCCACCGGGGAGCTGTTTTTT. Translating it yields CASSRSQRGPTGELFF.

V and J are TRBV7-9 and TRBJ2-7; D unresolved. CDR1 SEHNR and CDR2 FQNEAQ come from the germline V gene (reference sequence). There are 12 residues in the CDR3. V lost 7 bases, J lost 3 bases, and 10 bases lay in between. In DNA form, the CDR3 reads TGTGCCAGCACGTCTAGAATCTACGAGCAGTACTTC. Translating gives CASTSRIYEQYF.

This sequence joins TRBV12-3 or TRBV12-4 and TRBJ2-1; 10 nucleotides align to TRBD2. The J segment lost 2 bases and the V segment lost 8 bases, leaving 6 bases of the junction unmatched. The CDR3 totals 15 residues. CDR3 bases: TGTGCCAGCCTTCCAAGCGGGGGGGCCTACAATGAGCAGTTCTTC. Amino acid sequence: CASLPSGGAYNEQFF.

The chain links TRBV15 to TRBJ2-1; 7 nucleotides match TRBD1. Trimming cost V 5 bases and J 4 bases; bases outside gene matches: 8. The CDR3 is 15 amino acids. Germline V gives CDR1 LNHNV, CDR2 YYDKDF (reference sequence). The chain's CDR3 is CATSSRDSPYNEQFF. The CDR3 nucleotides read TGTGCCACCAGCTCCCGGGACAGTCCGTACAATGAGCAGTTCTTC.

This clonotype was observed many times. CDR3 DNA sequence: TGTGCCAGCAGCCAACCTACTAGCGGGGGGCCCCACTCCTACGAGCAGTACTTC. Protein: CASSQPTSGGPHSYEQYF. The chain recombines TRBV4-2 with TRBJ2-7, with 12 positions matching TRBD2. Looked up from germline, CDR1 is LGHNA and CDR2 is YNFKEQ. The CDR3 covers 18 residues. V trimming: 2 bases; J trimming: 0 bases; junction bases outside the gene matches: 8.